Shown below are 15 T cell receptor beta chains from a single sample sequenced in a study of long-term antiretroviral therapy in people with HIV. The immunoSEQ assay was v3.0, run at survey level. Libraries were prepared by immunoSEQ multiplex PCR; TCRdb keeps only in-frame clonotypes and omits some of them. The table shows 20,000 to 30,000 clones, with about 84% occurring only once. The sequences come from unsorted PBMCs, collected 4.7 to 5 years after starting antiretroviral therapy. The origin of the receptors is a man aged 35-49 years with HIV.

The V gene is TRBV5-6, the J gene TRBJ2-5; D is uncertain. V was trimmed by 7 bases and J by 5 bases, leaving 15 bases between them. This CDR3 has 13 amino acids. Germline V CDR1 and CDR2: SGHDT, YYEEEE. The CDR3 reads CASGRSNGETQYF. For the CDR3, the DNA is TGTGCCAGCGGGCGGAGTAATGGGGAGACCCAGTACTTC.

The rearrangement links TRBV14 to TRBJ2-3, with D unclear. In germline, CDR1 is SGHDN, CDR2 FVKESK. There are 11 residues in the CDR3. The germline V and J ends were trimmed by 3 bases and 6 bases, with 4 bases remaining between them. CDR3 in amino acids: CASSHKDTQYF. For the CDR3, the DNA is TGTGCCAGCAGCCATAAGGATACGCAGTATTTT.

J is TRBJ2-7 and V is TRBV7-7; no clear D. The ends were cut back, 5 bases at V and 6 bases at J, with 14 bases in the middle. Germline V gene data show CDR1 as SSHAT and CDR2 as FNYEAQ (reference sequence). The CDR3 covers 13 residues. CDR3 nucleotides: TGTGCCAGCAGCCTAAGCCCTCCTAGCGAGCAGTACTTC. Amino acids: CASSLSPPSEQYF.

The V and J genes are TRBV5-1 and TRBJ2-6, with D possibly being TRBD1 (6 bases). The V gene's germline CDR1 is SGHRS and CDR2 YFSETQ. The CDR3 contains 17 residues. V dropped 5 bases and J dropped 0 bases, with 15 bases sitting between them. The CDR3 sequence is CASSLRTDSSGANVLTF. CDR3 nucleotides: TGCGCCAGCAGTTTACGGACAGATTCCTCTGGGGCCAACGTCCTGACTTTC.

V gene TRBV29-1 combines with J gene TRBJ2-1; 10 bases are a match to TRBD2. Germline assignment: CDR1 SQVTM and CDR2 ANQGSEA. V shed 5 bases, J shed 7 bases, and the junction held 8 bases outside the gene matches. The length of the CDR3 is 14 residues. The CDR3 here is CSVLAGAMGNEQFF. Here the CDR3 DNA reads TGCAGCGTTCTAGCGGGAGCAATGGGTAATGAGCAGTTCTTC.

The chain has TRBV10-3 and TRBJ2-3; TRBD2 matches 8 bases. The CDR3 has 17 residues. The germline CDR1 and CDR2 sequences are ENHRY and SYGVKD. Trimming removed 3 bases from V and 1 base from J; junction bases left unmatched: 9. The CDR3 sequence is CAISDGRGAGGTDTQYF. DNA for the CDR3: TGTGCCATCAGTGACGGGAGGGGTGCGGGGGGCACAGATACGCAGTATTTT.

J is TRBJ2-7 and V is TRBV6-5; tentatively, D is TRBD1 (6 bases). Trimming shortened V by 2 bases and J by 5 bases, and 19 bases separated the two germline ends. The CDR3 contains 16 residues. Germline CDR1 MNHEY, CDR2 SVGAGI. CDR3 in DNA: TGTGCCAGCAGTTACCAAACAGGGATAGGAATCCACGAGCAGTACTTC. This encodes CASSYQTGIGIHEQYF.

This chain uses TRBV6-1 with TRBJ1-2; tentatively, D is TRBD1 (6 bases). This CDR3 spans 13 amino acids. The ends were cut back, 8 bases at V and 4 bases at J, with 14 bases in the middle. CDR1 is MNHNS and CDR2 is SASEGT in the germline V gene. The CDR3 loop is CASGATGTYGYTF. The CDR3 region has the DNA TGTGCCAGCGGGGCAACAGGGACCTATGGCTACACCTTC.

The chain employs TRBV10-3 and TRBJ1-5; TRBD1 is a possible D gene (5 bases). This CDR3 has 13 amino acids. Trimming pared 4 bases from V and 2 bases from J, leaving 6 bases between. Germline assignment: CDR1 ENHRY and CDR2 SYGVKD. CDR3 nucleotide sequence: TGTGCCATCAGTGGAGGGGGCAATCAGCCCCAGCATTTT. Its protein product is CAISGGGNQPQHF.

CDR3 sequence reads: CASSWDNSYEQYF. The CDR3 bases are TGCGCCAGCAGCTGGGACAACTCCTACGAGCAGTACTTC. The chain carries TRBV5-1 and TRBJ2-7, with D perhaps TRBD1 (6 bases). The CDR3 extends over 13 amino acids. From germline, CDR1 is SGHRS and CDR2 YFSETQ. V lost 3 bases, J lost 0 bases, and 7 bases lay in between.

V gene TRBV2 combines with J gene TRBJ2-7; TRBD1 matches at 8 bases. Trimming at V came to 9 bases and at J to 4 bases, leaving 11 bases not matched to a gene. From germline, CDR1 is SNHLY and CDR2 FYNNEI. CDR3 length equals 14 residues. The CDR3 bases are TGTGCCAGTAATGCTGGGACAGGTAATTACGAGCAGTACTTC. The encoded protein is CASNAGTGNYEQYF.

The rearrangement links TRBV29-1 to TRBJ2-3, with a tentative D call TRBD2 (6 bases). The CDR3 runs 13 residues. The ends were cut back, 3 bases at V and 4 bases at J, with 11 bases in the middle. Germline V gives CDR1 SQVTM, CDR2 ANQGSEA. The CDR3 sequence is CSVDGGEADTQYF. The DNA for the CDR3 is TGCAGCGTTGACGGCGGGGAGGCAGATACGCAGTATTTT.

V usage is TRBV18 and J usage is TRBJ2-2; 7 bases are a match to TRBD1. From germline, CDR1 is KGHSH and CDR2 LQKENI. Trimming removed 3 bases from V and 4 bases from J; junction bases left unmatched: 11. The CDR3 contains 17 residues. This CDR3 is CASSPPNRGGPTGELFF. The CDR3 coding sequence is TGTGCCAGCTCACCTCCGAACCGAGGGGGCCCCACCGGGGAGCTGTTTTTT.

The V call is TRBV19, the J call TRBJ2-7, with 8 bases that match TRBD1. In germline, CDR1 is LNHDA, CDR2 SQIVND (reference sequence). The CDR3 is made up of 15 amino acids. J lost 5 bases, V lost 3 bases, and 9 bases had no gene match. In DNA, the CDR3 is TGTGCCAGTAGTATCTCCCGGACAGGGTTGGACGAGCAGTACTTC. As protein: CASSISRTGLDEQYF.

This clone was counted only a few times. The genes are TRBV6-1 and TRBJ1-1; D is unclear. CDR3 length: 16 amino acids. V lost 4 bases and J 6 bases, leaving 21 bases between the germline ends. Germline CDR1 is MNHNS and CDR2 is SASEGT. In nucleotides, the CDR3 is TGTGCCAGCAGTGGGTGGAGGGCGGGGAGAACCGCTGAAGCTTTCTTT. This codes for CASSGWRAGRTAEAFF.